This TCR beta chain was identified during a study of CD8 T cells in Susac syndrome. The sample holds one count of this clonotype. TCR beta sequencing covered blood CD8+ and CD4+ T cells. The patients serving as multiple sclerosis controls were treatment-naive. They had stable or active relapsing-remitting disease and fulfilled revised McDonald criteria. Negative isolation was used for CD8+ and CD4+ T cells, and FACS enrichment was applied to TEMRA cells. RNA totalling about 0.45 to 1 ug underwent reverse transcription with random hexamers. The authors amplified TCR beta CDR3 across 54 Vbeta and 13 Jbeta using immunoSEQ multiplex PCR. TCRdb used MiXCR to reprocess the immunoSEQ multiplex PCR reads, holding one entry per CDR3 protein. The data contain a few hundred thousand distinct CDR3 sequences, approximately 95% of them singletons. V was trimmed by 4 bases and J by 1 base, leaving 5 bases between them. The CDR3 is made up of 12 amino acids. Germline loops: CDR1 DFQATT, CDR2 SNEGSKA (reference sequence).

Sequencing was performed on CD4+ T cells from PBMCs. V gene TRBV20-1 combines with J gene TRBJ1-5; no clear D. The receptor was isolated from a human donor with multiple sclerosis. The CDR3 loop reads CSAKPSNQPQHF. The DNA of the CDR3 is TGCAGTGCTAAACCCAGCAATCAGCCCCAGCATTTT.